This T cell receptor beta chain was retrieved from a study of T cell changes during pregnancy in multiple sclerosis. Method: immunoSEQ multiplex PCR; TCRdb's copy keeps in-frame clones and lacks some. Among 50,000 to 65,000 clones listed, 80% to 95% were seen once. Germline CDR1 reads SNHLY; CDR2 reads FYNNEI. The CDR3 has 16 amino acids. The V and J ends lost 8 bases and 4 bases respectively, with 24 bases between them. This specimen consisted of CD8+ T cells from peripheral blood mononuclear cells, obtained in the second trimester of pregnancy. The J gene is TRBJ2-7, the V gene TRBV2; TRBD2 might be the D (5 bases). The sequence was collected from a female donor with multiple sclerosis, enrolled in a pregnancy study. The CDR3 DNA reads TGTGCCAGCGACGCACCCGCGAGGGCGAGTGGGTACGAGCAGTACTTC. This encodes CASDAPARASGYEQYF.